This entry lists 3 T cell receptor beta chains sequenced from one sample in a study of OX40 agonist ivuxolimab in advanced cancers. Receptors were amplified or captured by the immunoSEQ multiplex PCR assay. Drawn from immuneACCESS, this table holds only the in-frame rearrangements with V and J called that TCRdb kept. Clones are partly lost; checked studies trace under half to an unresolved V gene and leave the rest unexplained. This sample has 20,000 to 25,000 clones in its table, and more than 65% of those were observed once. The ten largest clones take up less than 45% of the sample. Sequences were derived from CD4+ or CD8+ T cells sorted from blood, sampled in a trial of the OX40 agonist ivuxolimab. The receptors were sampled from an adult with an advanced solid tumor such as melanoma, head and neck, liver or kidney cancer.

The V call is TRBV6-1, the J call TRBJ1-5; D possibly corresponds to TRBD1 (5 bases). V was trimmed by 7 bases and J by 9 bases, leaving 13 bases between them. The CDR3 runs 12 residues. The germline gives CDR1 MNHNS, CDR2 SASEGT. This CDR3 reads CASTGTVGPQHF. CDR3 bases: TGTGCCAGCACGGGGACGGTGGGGCCCCAGCATTTT.

The chain combines TRBV9 with TRBJ2-7; D may be TRBD1 or TRBD2 (5 bases each). V lost 3 bases and J 3 bases, leaving 13 bases between the germline ends. The CDR3 spans 14 residues. Germline values: CDR1 SGDLS, CDR2 YYNGEE. The chain's CDR3 is CASSGTGTDYEQYF. The CDR3 DNA reads TGTGCCAGCAGCGGTACCGGGACGGACTACGAGCAGTACTTC.

The V call is TRBV7-4, the J call TRBJ1-2; unclear D gene. The V gene's germline CDR1 is SGHVT and CDR2 SQSDAQ. CDR3 size: 14 residues. The germline V and J ends were trimmed by 0 bases and 8 bases, with 13 bases remaining between them. CDR3 bases: TGTGCCAGCAGCTTAGCGTACAGCGTTCGGGGCTACACCTTC. Translation gives CASSLAYSVRGYTF.